The clone carrying this TCR beta chain appeared a few times. Its antigen remains unidentified. Germline V gives CDR1 DFQATT, CDR2 SNEGSKA (reference sequence). The CDR3 is 14 amino acids. With 0 bases removed from V and 5 bases from J, the gap between germline ends came to 10 bases. This record belongs to a study of T cells in Graves' hyperthyroidism and ophthalmopathy. Points from the study as a whole: Model-based prediction identified ophthalmopathy a median roughly 5.9 months prior to its onset. Using 13 V-J features, a model discriminated ophthalmopathy from stable hyperthyroidism.

RNA transcripts gave rise to amplified TCR beta CDR3 regions. First-round RT-PCR with HTBI primers amplified the TCR CDR3 region. TCRdb re-analysed the multiplex PCR reads in MiXCR, keeping a single row per CDR3 protein. The sample consists of about 570,000 distinct CDR3 sequences, roughly 50% of them appearing once. Not enrolled were patients with uncontrolled infection, other autoimmune disease, pregnancy or lactation. Clinical symptoms, serum thyroxine, TRAb, thyroid ultrasound and orbital computed tomography informed diagnoses. The chain joins TRBV20-1 to TRBJ1-4; D not resolved. The clonotype was recovered from an adult woman with Graves' disease, either hyperthyroidism or ophthalmopathy (not recorded which). The sequenced material came from peripheral blood or thyroid tissue (not recorded which). The CDR3 DNA sequence: TGCAGTGCTAGAGACCGGACGGGGAATGAAAAACTGTTTTTT. Translation: CSARDRTGNEKLFF.